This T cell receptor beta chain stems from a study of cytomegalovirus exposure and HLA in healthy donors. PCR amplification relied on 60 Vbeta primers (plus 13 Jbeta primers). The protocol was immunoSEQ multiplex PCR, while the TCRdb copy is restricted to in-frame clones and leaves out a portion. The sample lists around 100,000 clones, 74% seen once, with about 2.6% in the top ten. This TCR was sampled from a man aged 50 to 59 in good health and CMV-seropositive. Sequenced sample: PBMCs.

In nucleotides, the CDR3 is TGTGCCAGCAGTCAGACATGGACAGGGGGCAGGTACGGCTACACCTTC. The encoded protein is CASSQTWTGGRYGYTF. V gene TRBV27 combines with J gene TRBJ1-2; TRBD1 agrees at 11 bases. This CDR3 comprises 16 residues. CDR1 is MNHEY and CDR2 is SMNVEV in the germline V gene (reference sequence). The J segment lost 8 bases and the V segment lost 5 bases, leaving 13 bases of the junction unmatched.